This T cell receptor beta chain was identified during a study of blood T cell repertoires in COVID-19. In the study overall: T cells, B-cell-depleted T cells, or PBMCs provided the cDNA or gDNA that served as material.

The CDR3 has 13 residues. V was clipped by 4 bases and J by 7 bases, with 12 bases between them. CDR1 and CDR2 (germline): SGHKS, YYEKEE (reference sequence). Sequenced by immunoSEQ multiplex PCR; TCRdb stores in-frame clones only, minus some. The sample lists about 37,000 clones; 80% to 95% were seen once. This chain uses TRBV5-5 with TRBJ2-1; D not certain. The source material was peripheral blood. This clonotype was sampled from a woman of 80 years or more with acute or convalescent COVID-19. CDR3 nucleotides: TGTGCCAGCAGCGCGATAGTAGCAAATGAGCAGTTCTTC. Translated, it gives CASSAIVANEQFF.